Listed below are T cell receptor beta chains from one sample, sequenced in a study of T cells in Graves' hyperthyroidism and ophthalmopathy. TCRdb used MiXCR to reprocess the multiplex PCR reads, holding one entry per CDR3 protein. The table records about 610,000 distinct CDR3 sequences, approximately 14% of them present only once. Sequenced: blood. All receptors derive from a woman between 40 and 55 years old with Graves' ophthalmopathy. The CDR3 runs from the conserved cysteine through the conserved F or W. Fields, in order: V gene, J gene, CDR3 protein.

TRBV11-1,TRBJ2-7,CASSLGTSGNAIHEQYF
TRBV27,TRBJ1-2,CASSLRGGNGYTF
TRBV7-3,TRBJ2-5,CASSFGLAGGSFGETQYF
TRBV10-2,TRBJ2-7,CASSLGGSGRWTYEQYF
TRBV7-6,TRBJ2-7,CASSEQESYEQYF
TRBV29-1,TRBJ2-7,CSVVMRGYEQYF
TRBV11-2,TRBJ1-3,CASSLRLQGRGNTIYF
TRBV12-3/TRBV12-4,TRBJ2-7,CASARAETYEQYF
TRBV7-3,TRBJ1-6,CASSLTMGDSPLHF
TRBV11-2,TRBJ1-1,CASSSEPRNTEAFF
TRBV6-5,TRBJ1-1,CASSYATGPLNTEAFF
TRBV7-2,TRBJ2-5,CASSLAGQPEETQYF
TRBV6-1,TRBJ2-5,CASSETSGGQETQYF
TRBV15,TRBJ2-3,CATRGLAGATQYF
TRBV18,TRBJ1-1,CASSPMDRGKDEAFF
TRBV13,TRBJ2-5,CASSAGTSGRAQETQYF
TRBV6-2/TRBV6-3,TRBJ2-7,CASIDGRLYEQYF
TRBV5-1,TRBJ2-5,CASSLRQGYQETQYF
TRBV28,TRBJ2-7,CASRPQGTNEQYF
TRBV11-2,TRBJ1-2,CASSSQKVAPGLWGYTF
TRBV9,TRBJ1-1,CASSARGGEAFF
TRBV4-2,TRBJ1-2,CASSQGGTMSGYTF
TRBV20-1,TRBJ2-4,CSAPPGQSKNIQYF
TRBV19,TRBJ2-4,CASSSTPSLAKNIQYF
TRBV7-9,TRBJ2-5,CASSRRRASGETQYF
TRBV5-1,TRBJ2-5,CASSIGTGETQYF
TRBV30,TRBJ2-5,CAWSVPFSVEETQYF
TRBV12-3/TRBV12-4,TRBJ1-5,CASSSLGGGGQPQHF
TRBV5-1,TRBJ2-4,CASSVPGAENIQYF
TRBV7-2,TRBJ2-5,CASSLTPGPSQETQYF
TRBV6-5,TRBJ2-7,CASSYRLGEQYF
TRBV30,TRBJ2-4,CAWSLQAGGDLGIQYF
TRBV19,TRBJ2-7,CASSGQGFEQYF
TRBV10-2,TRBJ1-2,CASSKGLKNYGYTF
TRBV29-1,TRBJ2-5,CSVYRGETQYF
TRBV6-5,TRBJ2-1,CASSYLNSVSYNEQFF
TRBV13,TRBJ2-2,CASTRGPRELFF
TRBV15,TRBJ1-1,CATSRPPRDGGTEAFF
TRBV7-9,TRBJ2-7,CASSLATSGQYF
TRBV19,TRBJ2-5,CASSSGRGRETQYF
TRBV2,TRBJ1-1,CAGLTGGNAEASF
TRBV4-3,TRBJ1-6,CASSPEVGPGSPLHF
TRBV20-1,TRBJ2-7,CSARDVRRAYEQYF
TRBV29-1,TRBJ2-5,CSVGPEREETQYF
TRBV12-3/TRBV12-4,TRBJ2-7,CASSVGVSYEQYF
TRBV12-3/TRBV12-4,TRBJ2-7,CASSLLPASSEQYF
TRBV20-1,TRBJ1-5,CSARDPGAADSNQPQHF
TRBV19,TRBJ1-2,CASRPTGRMNYGYTF
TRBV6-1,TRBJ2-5,CASSEDWGVQETQYF
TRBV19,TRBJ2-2,CASSIGTGITGELFF
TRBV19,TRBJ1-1,CASSVSGTGGWRTEAFF
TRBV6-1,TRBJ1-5,CASRRTGKTANQPQHF
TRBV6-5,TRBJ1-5,CASSPLRGSRDSNQPQHF